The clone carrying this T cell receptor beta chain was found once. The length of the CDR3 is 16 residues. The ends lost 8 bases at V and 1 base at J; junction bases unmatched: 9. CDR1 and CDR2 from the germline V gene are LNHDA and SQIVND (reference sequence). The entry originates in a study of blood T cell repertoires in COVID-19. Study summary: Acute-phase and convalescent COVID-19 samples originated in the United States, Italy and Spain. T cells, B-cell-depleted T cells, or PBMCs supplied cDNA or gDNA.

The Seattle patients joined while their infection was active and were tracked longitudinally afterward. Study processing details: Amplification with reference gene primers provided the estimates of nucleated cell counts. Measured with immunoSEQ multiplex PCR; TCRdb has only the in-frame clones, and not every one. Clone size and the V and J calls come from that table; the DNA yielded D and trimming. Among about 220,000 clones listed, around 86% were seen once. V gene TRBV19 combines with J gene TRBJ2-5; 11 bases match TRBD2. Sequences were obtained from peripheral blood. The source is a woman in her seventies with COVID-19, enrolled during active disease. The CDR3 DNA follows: TGTGCCAGTGCAACTAGCGGGAGTTGGGTCCAAGAGACCCAGTACTTC. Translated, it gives CASATSGSWVQETQYF.